A selection of T cell receptor beta chains follows, all from one sample in a study of blood T cell repertoires in COVID-19. The data were produced by immunoSEQ multiplex PCR, yet TCRdb's version contains in-frame clones alone and is incomplete. Among some 150,000 clones listed, approximately 80% were seen once. The sequenced material came from peripheral blood. The receptor set was obtained from a man aged 60 to 75 with active or convalescent COVID-19. Each CDR3 is given with its conserved first and last residue. D genes are given only for firm matches. Clone size appears in some rows only: once, few, many, or a class for an expanded clone.

J: TRBJ2-5
size: .
length: 16
D: TRBD1
V: TRBV4-1
DNA: TGCGCCAGCAGCCCAGGGGAGACAGGGAACCAAGAGACCCAGTACTTC
CDR3: CASSPGETGNQETQYF

J: TRBJ2-2
size: .
length: 13
D: .
V: TRBV28
DNA: TGTGCCAGCAGTTTCGACAGTCCCGGGGAGCTGTTTTTT
CDR3: CASSFDSPGELFF

J: TRBJ2-6
size: .
length: 18
D: TRBD1
V: TRBV5-1
DNA: TGCGCCAGCAATCCGGGACAGGGGGGCAACTCTGGGGCCAACGTCCTGACTTTC
CDR3: CASNPGQGGNSGANVLTF

J: TRBJ1-5
size: .
length: 15
D: .
V: TRBV6-5
DNA: TGTGCCAGCAGTTACGGGGAGGCGGCAAATCAGCCCCAGCATTTT
CDR3: CASSYGEAANQPQHF

J: TRBJ1-6
size: .
length: 15
D: .
V: TRBV4-3
DNA: TGCGCCAGCAGCCATTTGACAGGTGGGGAATCACCCCTCCACTTT
CDR3: CASSHLTGGESPLHF

J: TRBJ1-5
size: once
length: 14
D: TRBD1
V: TRBV27
DNA: TGTGCCAGCAGCCACGACAGGGGCAATCAGCCCCAGCATTTT
CDR3: CASSHDRGNQPQHF

J: TRBJ1-2
size: few
length: 14
D: TRBD1
V: TRBV6-5
DNA: TGTGCCAGCAGTACCGGGACAGGATCCTATGGCTACACCTTC
CDR3: CASSTGTGSYGYTF

J: TRBJ2-1
size: .
length: 13
D: TRBD1
V: TRBV28
DNA: TGTGCCAGCAGTTCAGGGGGCAGGGATGAGCAGTTCTTC
CDR3: CASSSGGRDEQFF

J: TRBJ1-1
size: .
length: 14
D: .
V: TRBV3-1/TRBV3-2
DNA: TGTGCCAGCAGCTCACAGGGTGTGAACACTGAAGCTTTCTTT
CDR3: CASSSQGVNTEAFF

J: TRBJ2-7
size: once
length: 13
D: TRBD2
V: TRBV28
DNA: TGTGCCAGCAGGACCCTGGGGGGGTACGAGCAGTACTTC
CDR3: CASRTLGGYEQYF

J: TRBJ2-1
size: .
length: 16
D: .
V: TRBV2
DNA: TGTGCCAGCCACCTGCCGGGAGCTCGAAGGGCAATTCAGCAGTTCTTC
CDR3: CASHLPGARRAIQQFF

J: TRBJ2-2
size: .
length: 18
D: .
V: TRBV21-1
DNA: TGTGCCAGCAGCAAAGTGCCAGCGGGAGGGCAGAACACCGGGGAGCTGTTTTTT
CDR3: CASSKVPAGGQNTGELFF

J: TRBJ2-5
size: few
length: 15
D: TRBD1
V: TRBV4-3
DNA: TGCGCCAGCAGCCAACTTAGGGGGCCCCAAGAGACCCAGTACTTC
CDR3: CASSQLRGPQETQYF

J: TRBJ2-7
size: .
length: 14
D: .
V: TRBV11-3
DNA: TGTGCCAGCAGCTCAACGGGACTCCCTGCCGAGCAGTACTTC
CDR3: CASSSTGLPAEQYF

J: TRBJ2-7
size: .
length: 16
D: TRBD2
V: TRBV11-2
DNA: TGTGCCAGCAGCCCCCGGGGACTAGCGGGAGACTACGAGCAGTACTTC
CDR3: CASSPRGLAGDYEQYF

J: TRBJ1-1
size: .
length: 13
D: .
V: TRBV12-3/TRBV12-4
DNA: TGTGCCAGCAGTTCTACAGAGAACACTGAAGCTTTCTTT
CDR3: CASSSTENTEAFF